The rows below give T cell receptor beta chains drawn from one sample of a study of CD8+ T cells in alopecia areata. The protocol was immunoSEQ multiplex PCR, while the TCRdb copy is restricted to in-frame clones and leaves out a portion. The sample lists approximately 280,000 clones, 58% seen once, with more than 1.5% in the top ten. The material was CD4+ T cells sorted from blood, obtained at week 24, from a patient treated with tofacitinib. The receptors were gathered from a human donor with alopecia areata. CDR3s include the opening cysteine and the closing phenylalanine or tryptophan. The D gene is left open where the match is weak. Some rows mark clone size as missing; the rest say once, few, many or name a class of expanded clone.

once,TRBV2,NA,TRBJ2-7,12,CASRPDQYEQYF,TGTGCCAGCAGACCCGATCAGTACGAGCAGTACTTC
NA,TRBV30,NA,TRBJ2-3,13,CAWSVQGADTQYF,TGTGCCTGGAGTGTACAAGGGGCAGATACGCAGTATTTT
NA,TRBV7-2,NA,TRBJ2-3,14,CASVWADSTDTQYF,TGTGCCAGCGTGTGGGCGGACAGCACAGATACGCAGTATTTT
NA,TRBV29-1,NA,TRBJ2-2,14,CSVVSGRHTGELFF,TGCAGCGTTGTAAGTGGACGCCACACCGGGGAGCTGTTTTTT
NA,TRBV19,TRBD1,TRBJ2-2,15,CASSRGQGLTGELFF,TGTGCCAGTAGTAGAGGACAGGGTCTGACCGGGGAGCTGTTTTTT
NA,TRBV5-4,NA,TRBJ2-7,14,CASSLDRSLYEQYF,TGTGCCAGCAGCTTGGACAGGAGCCTCTACGAGCAGTACTTC
once,TRBV5-1,NA,TRBJ2-3,14,CASSRTDATDTQYF,TGCGCCAGCAGCCGAACCGACGCCACAGATACGCAGTATTTT
few,TRBV5-6,NA,TRBJ2-3,13,CASSPQRTDTQYF,TGTGCCAGCAGCCCCCAGAGGACAGATACGCAGTATTTT
once,TRBV6-1,TRBD2,TRBJ2-3,14,CASSTLGGSDTQYF,TGTGCCAGCAGCACACTCGGGGGGTCAGATACGCAGTATTTT
few,TRBV5-1,TRBD2,TRBJ2-3,18,CASSLDRLAGVSTDTQYF,TGCGCCAGCAGCTTGGATCGACTAGCGGGGGTTAGCACAGATACGCAGTATTTT
NA,TRBV30,TRBD1,TRBJ1-2,13,CAWAGDRGYGYTF,TGTGCCTGGGCTGGGGACAGGGGCTATGGCTACACCTTC
NA,TRBV19,TRBD1,TRBJ2-7,15,CASSSPGTGRNEQYF,TGTGCCAGTAGTTCTCCCGGGACAGGGAGAAACGAGCAGTACTTC
few,TRBV28,TRBD1,TRBJ1-4,13,CASREGAREKLFF,TGTGCCAGCCGGGAGGGGGCACGTGAAAAACTGTTTTTT
NA,TRBV9,TRBD2,TRBJ2-3,15,CASSVGGGGADTQYF,TGTGCCAGCAGCGTAGGAGGCGGGGGGGCCGATACGCAGTATTTT
few,TRBV6-1,NA,TRBJ2-5,10,CASSEETQYF,TGTGCCAGCAGTGAAGAGACCCAGTACTTC
NA,TRBV2,NA,TRBJ2-7,14,CASSNDREGYEQYF,TGTGCCAGCAGTAACGACAGGGAGGGCTACGAGCAGTACTTC
NA,TRBV9,NA,TRBJ2-1,16,CASSVGAGGPLSEQFF,TGTGCCAGCAGCGTAGGAGCCGGGGGACCTCTGAGCGAGCAGTTCTTC
once,TRBV6-5,NA,TRBJ2-3,15,CASSYGGKGTDTQYF,TGTGCCAGCAGTTACGGGGGGAAGGGCACAGATACGCAGTATTTT
NA,TRBV4-1,NA,TRBJ1-1,12,CASSHRASEAFF,TGCGCCAGCAGCCATCGGGCCTCTGAAGCTTTCTTT
once,TRBV25-1,TRBD1,TRBJ2-5,15,CASSDPGTGQETQYF,TGTGCCAGCAGTGACCCCGGGACAGGCCAAGAGACCCAGTACTTC
NA,TRBV7-9,NA,TRBJ1-1,14,CASSLEVRGPEAFF,TGTGCCAGCAGTTTAGAGGTTCGAGGCCCTGAAGCTTTCTTT
NA,TRBV6-5,NA,TRBJ1-2,14,CASSYGPLQGGYTF,TGTGCCAGCAGTTACGGGCCTCTACAGGGAGGCTACACCTTC
NA,TRBV5-1,TRBD2,TRBJ2-1,15,CASSAGGGANNEQFF,TGCGCCAGCTCCGCCGGCGGGGGGGCCAACAATGAGCAGTTCTTC
NA,TRBV6-5,NA,TRBJ2-2,14,CASLGTANTGELFF,TGTGCCAGCCTCGGGACGGCAAACACCGGGGAGCTGTTTTTT
NA,TRBV6-1,TRBD1,TRBJ1-5,13,CASNQGVRQPQHF,TGTGCCAGCAACCAGGGGGTACGGCAGCCCCAGCATTTT
NA,TRBV7-8,TRBD1,TRBJ2-7,14,CASSSQGDSYEQYF,TGTGCCAGCAGTTCACAGGGGGACTCCTACGAGCAGTACTTC
NA,TRBV18,NA,TRBJ2-7,15,CASSGDSGLRGEQYF,TGTGCCAGCTCAGGGGATTCTGGCCTCAGAGGCGAGCAGTACTTC
NA,TRBV2,NA,TRBJ2-1,11,CASGSFNEQFF,TGTGCCAGTGGAAGCTTTAATGAGCAGTTCTTC
NA,TRBV4-1,NA,TRBJ1-2,15,CASSQEAHPNTPRTF,TGCGCCAGCAGCCAAGAAGCACACCCCAACACCCCTAGGACCTTC
NA,TRBV9,NA,TRBJ2-5,15,CASSVDGQKGETQYF,TGTGCCAGCAGCGTAGACGGGCAAAAGGGAGAGACCCAGTACTTC
few,TRBV10-3,NA,TRBJ2-3,14,CAITTGSGTDTQYF,TGTGCCATCACCACAGGGAGTGGCACAGATACGCAGTATTTT
NA,TRBV6-5,TRBD2,TRBJ2-5,16,CASSWISGGARETQYF,TGTGCCAGCAGTTGGATTAGCGGGGGGGCCCGTGAGACCCAGTACTTC
few,TRBV7-9,TRBD1,TRBJ2-4,13,CASSQPADRVQYF,TGTGCCAGCAGCCAACCAGCTGACAGGGTTCAGTACTTC
NA,TRBV5-6,TRBD2,TRBJ2-3,15,CASSRSGGGTDTQYF,TGTGCCAGCAGCCGTAGCGGGGGGGGCACAGATACGCAGTATTTT
NA,TRBV2,NA,TRBJ2-7,12,CASSAGFYEQYF,TGTGCCAGCAGCGCAGGTTTCTACGAGCAGTACTTC
NA,TRBV27,TRBD1,TRBJ2-7,15,CASTSIGTGRSEQYF,TGTGCCAGCACTTCAATTGGGACAGGGAGGAGCGAGCAGTACTTC
NA,TRBV29-1,NA,TRBJ1-2,14,CSVGIGRSNYGYTF,TGCAGCGTTGGGATCGGACGGAGTAACTATGGCTACACCTTC
NA,TRBV29-1,NA,TRBJ1-1,13,CSAAGAGNTEAFF,TGCAGCGCGGCAGGGGCAGGGAACACTGAAGCTTTCTTT
once,TRBV6-5,TRBD1,TRBJ1-1,13,CASRRGQFTEAFF,TGTGCCAGTAGGCGGGGACAGTTCACTGAAGCTTTCTTT
NA,TRBV20-1,NA,TRBJ2-3,11,CSARRADTQYF,TGCAGTGCTAGAAGGGCAGATACGCAGTATTTT
NA,TRBV5-1,NA,TRBJ1-1,15,CASSLVVGQNTEAFF,TGCGCCAGCAGCTTGGTGGTAGGCCAGAACACTGAAGCTTTCTTT
few,TRBV5-1,TRBD2,TRBJ2-3,15,CASRSGGARPDTQYF,TGCGCCAGCAGGAGCGGGGGGGCCAGGCCAGATACGCAGTATTTT
few,TRBV28,NA,TRBJ2-7,14,CASSSRGGYYEQYF,TGTGCCAGCAGTTCCCGAGGAGGGTACTACGAGCAGTACTTC
NA,TRBV27,NA,TRBJ2-5,16,CASPMIEGTPKETQYF,TGTGCCAGCCCCATGATCGAAGGGACTCCGAAAGAGACCCAGTACTTC
few,TRBV7-2,NA,TRBJ1-6,15,CASSLAMGDYSPLHF,TGTGCCAGCAGCTTAGCGATGGGAGATTATTCACCCCTCCACTTT
few,TRBV20-1,NA,TRBJ1-1,11,CSARNRDYAFF,TGCAGTGCTAGGAACAGGGACTATGCTTTCTTT
few,TRBV6-1,TRBD1,TRBJ2-1,15,CASSAQGSSYNEQFF,TGTGCCAGCAGTGCACAGGGGAGCTCCTACAATGAGCAGTTCTTC
NA,TRBV6-1,NA,TRBJ2-3,14,CASSVAVWADTQYF,TGTGCCAGCAGTGTAGCTGTGTGGGCTGATACGCAGTATTTT
once,TRBV7-2,NA,TRBJ2-5,12,CASSPSGETQYF,TGTGCCAGCAGTCCCTCCGGGGAGACCCAGTACTTC
NA,TRBV19,NA,TRBJ1-5,14,CASSGPLLTQPQHF,TGTGCCAGTAGCGGGCCCCTCCTAACTCAGCCCCAGCATTTT